Following are 19 T cell receptor beta chains from one sample sequenced in a study of spatial heterogeneity in lung cancer. These receptors have no identified antigens. MiXCR was run by TCRdb on the 5' RACE reads, yielding one entry per CDR3 protein. The table lists approximately 9,700 distinct CDR3 sequences, around 9.3% of them singletons. General study findings and limits: Tumoral mutation counts were tracked by counts of expanded intratumoral alpha and beta TCRs.

Time point here: sample taken at primary tumor resection. This specimen consisted of lung tumor tissue, obtained at surgery. These receptors all stem from a female donor with early-stage non-small cell lung cancer.

This clonotype was observed a handful of times. The chain carries TRBV7-2 and TRBJ1-5; 11 positions agree with TRBD1. The CDR3 is 17 residues long. Germline CDR1 reads SGHTA; CDR2 reads FQGNSA. J was trimmed by 0 bases and V by 5 bases; bases with no gene match: 6. The DNA for the CDR3 is TGTGCCAGCAGCCGGACAGGGGGCTCATATAGCAATCAGCCCCAGCATTTT. Encoded protein: CASSRTGGSYSNQPQHF.

The chain uses TRBV30 and TRBJ1-1, with a tentative D call TRBD1 (6 bases). This CDR3 spans 12 amino acids. Germline V gene lookup returns CDR1 GTSNPN and CDR2 SVGIG (reference sequence). V lost 4 bases, J lost 4 bases, and 10 bases lay in between. Here the CDR3 DNA reads TGTGCCTGGACCCCGGGGGCCACTGAAGCTTTCTTT. This translates into CAWTPGATEAFF.

This clonotype was seen at least ten times. CDR3 nucleotide sequence: TGTGCCAGCAGCCAGTGGCTAGCCGGCACAGATACGCAGTATTTT. The encoded protein is CASSQWLAGTDTQYF. The chain has TRBV3-1 and TRBJ2-3; D might be TRBD2 (5 bases). Germline CDR1 LGHDT, CDR2 YNNKEL (reference sequence). V was shortened by 3 bases and J by 1 base, with 11 bases between the two germline ends. CDR3 length: 15 amino acids.

This clonotype has only a few counts. This chain joins TRBV21-1 and TRBJ2-5; the table calls TRBD1, which could not be checked here. TRBV21-1 is a listed pseudogene. This CDR3 contains 14 residues. The CDR3 sequence is CASSKRGNGETQYF. The CDR3 bases are TGTGCCAGCAGCAAACGGGGGAACGGAGAGACCCAGTACTTC.

Ten or more counts support this clonotype. The V and J genes are TRBV29-1 and TRBJ2-3; 9 bases match TRBD2. Germline V gives CDR1 SQVTM, CDR2 ANQGSEA. CDR3 size: 14 residues. The J segment lost 5 bases and the V segment lost 4 bases, leaving 7 bases of the junction unmatched. CDR3 region: CSVAGGGAGDTQYF. CDR3 bases: TGCAGCGTTGCCGGCGGGGGGGCTGGAGATACGCAGTATTTT.

The chain combines TRBV19 with TRBJ1-1, with D tentatively TRBD1 (5 bases). V gave up 3 bases and J gave up 10 bases, with 18 bases separating them. Per germline, CDR1 LNHDA and CDR2 SQIVND (reference sequence). The CDR3 is 14 amino acids. The CDR3 DNA reads as TGTGCCAGTAGTATTTGGCCGGGACGGCGTGCAGCTTTCTTT. Residues: CASSIWPGRRAAFF.

J is TRBJ2-7 and V is TRBV28, with D unclear. Deletions cut 7 bases from V and 4 bases from J, with 20 bases between. Germline V CDR1 and CDR2: MDHEN, SYDVKM. The CDR3 totals 15 residues. CDR3 DNA sequence: TGTGCCAGCAACACTCCCATCACTGAAAATTACGAGCAGTACTTC. It encodes CASNTPITENYEQYF.

The chain is built from TRBV6-2 or TRBV6-3 and TRBJ1-1; D remains ambiguous. V shed 7 bases and J shed 1 base, with 4 bases lying between them. This CDR3 is built from 11 residues. Germline CDR1 reads MNHEY; CDR2 reads SVGEGT. The CDR3 here is CASKENTEAFF. As DNA, the CDR3 is TGTGCCAGCAAAGAGAACACTGAAGCTTTCTTT.

This clonotype was observed at least ten times. V is TRBV6-5 and J is TRBJ1-4; a weak D match, TRBD1 (5 bases). The CDR3 consists of 15 residues. Germline CDR1 reads MNHEY; CDR2 reads SVGAGI. Trimming took off 6 bases at V and 8 bases at J, with 19 bases between the two ends. The CDR3 protein is CASSPAGRDEEKLFF. DNA of the CDR3: TGTGCCAGCAGCCCGGCGGGCAGGGATGAGGAAAAACTGTTTTTT.

Ten or more counts support this clonotype. The CDR3 protein is CASSFGSFQETQYF. CDR3 bases: TGCGCCAGCAGCTTCGGGAGTTTTCAAGAGACCCAGTACTTC. The chain has TRBV5-1 and TRBJ2-5; perhaps TRBD2 as D (6 bases). The CDR3 sequence is 14 residues long. Germline-derived CDR1 and CDR2 are SGHRS and YFSETQ. V lost 2 bases and J lost 2, with 10 bases in between.

By sample fraction, this clonotype is medium-sized (0.01 to 0.1%). The chain combines TRBV27 with TRBJ1-6, with unresolved D. This CDR3 is 12 amino acids long. CDR1 and CDR2 (germline): MNHEY, SMNVEV (reference sequence). V was trimmed by 11 bases and J by 0 bases, leaving 5 bases between them. The CDR3 sequence: CAGDSYNSPLHF. The CDR3, as DNA: TGTGCCGGGGACTCCTATAATTCACCCCTCCACTTT.

This clonotype was picked up many times. The rearrangement joins TRBV20-1 to TRBJ2-7; D unclear. The CDR3 is 13 residues long. The V gene lost 1 base and the J gene lost 3 bases, with 10 bases spanning the gap. From germline, CDR1 is DFQATT and CDR2 SNEGSKA (reference sequence). CDR3 amino acids: CSARVGWNYEQYF. In DNA, the CDR3 is TGCAGTGCTAGAGTTGGGTGGAACTACGAGCAGTACTTC.

This clonotype counts as medium-sized. The rearrangement links TRBV28 to TRBJ2-7; D unclear. The V gene's germline CDR1 is MDHEN and CDR2 SYDVKM. CDR3 length: 14 amino acids. The V gene lost 1 base and the J gene lost 0 bases, with 7 bases spanning the gap. CDR3 residues: CASSLSGSSYEQYF. In nucleotides, the CDR3 is TGTGCCAGCAGTTTATCTGGAAGCTCCTACGAGCAGTACTTC.

This clonotype was detected many times. The chain links TRBV7-3 to TRBJ2-2, with 8 positions matching TRBD1. J was trimmed by 6 bases and V by 3 bases; bases with no gene match: 3. The CDR3 runs to 14 residues. Germline V CDR1 and CDR2: SGHTA, FQGTGA. The CDR3 coding sequence is TGTGCCAGCAGCTTTTCACAGGGGGCCGGGGAGCTGTTTTTT. Its protein is CASSFSQGAGELFF.

This clonotype was picked up a small number of times. This chain joins TRBV6-5 and TRBJ2-3; 8 nucleotides agree with TRBD2. The CDR3 runs 15 residues. Trimming cost V 3 bases and J 2 bases; bases outside gene matches: 4. CDR1 is MNHEY and CDR2 is SVGAGI in the germline V gene. CDR3 bases: TGTGCCAGCAGTTATATAGCGGGGTCCACAGATACGCAGTATTTT. It codes for CASSYIAGSTDTQYF.

This clonotype was counted only a few times. J is TRBJ2-7 and V is TRBV29-1; 12 bases fit TRBD2. The junction had 8 bases not matched to a gene; V was cut back by 6 bases and J by 2 bases. The CDR3 sequence is 15 residues long. Germline V CDR1 and CDR2: SQVTM, ANQGSEA. CDR3: CSVPGTSGFPYEQYF. The CDR3 nucleotides read TGCAGCGTCCCCGGGACTAGCGGGTTCCCCTACGAGCAGTACTTC.

As regards this clonotype: Just one base apart from a much larger clone, this may be a read error. V is TRBV3-1 and J is TRBJ2-7, with 8 bases aligning to TRBD2. The CDR3 has 15 amino acids. J was trimmed by 2 bases and V by 5 bases; bases with no gene match: 8. Germline assignment: CDR1 LGHDT and CDR2 YNNKEL (reference sequence). CDR3 amino acids: CASSSQRGSPYEQYF. Here the CDR3 DNA reads TGTGCCAGCAGCTCTCAGCGGGGGTCCCCCTACGAGCAGTACTTC.

The rearrangement uses TRBV5-1 and TRBJ1-2; 8 nucleotides align to TRBD1. There are 14 residues in the CDR3. The trim removed 6 bases at V and 8 bases at J, leaving 12 bases unmatched. Germline lookup yields CDR1 SGHRS and CDR2 YFSETQ. In DNA, the CDR3 is TGCGCCAGCACCGCCGGGCAGGGGGCAAGGGGCTACACCTTC. It encodes CASTAGQGARGYTF.

This clonotype is categorized as medium-sized. V usage is TRBV21-1 and J usage is TRBJ2-7; the listed D gene, TRBD1, was not tested against the DNA. TRBV21-1 is a pseudogene locus. The CDR3 is made up of 16 amino acids. The CDR3, as DNA: TGTGCCAGCAGCCTGGGACGAGGTACGATTTCCTACGAGCAGTACTTC. This codes for CASSLGRGTISYEQYF.